What follows describes a single T cell receptor beta chain. The data were taken from a study of shared clonotypes between healthy human individuals. Libraries were prepared by immunoSEQ multiplex PCR; TCRdb keeps only in-frame clonotypes and omits some of them. The sample has approximately 720,000 clones, 72% seen once. The CDR3 length is 15 residues. The V and J ends lost 4 bases and 2 bases respectively, with 11 bases between them. Germline lookup yields CDR1 MNHNS and CDR2 SASEGT. V usage is TRBV6-1 and J usage is TRBJ1-4; D is possibly TRBD1 (6 bases). The TCR originated in a woman between 25 and 40 years old in good health. The source material was memory CD4+ T cells sorted from blood. Described subset: CD45RA-negative fraction. This CDR3 is CASSGLGATNEKLFF. The DNA for the CDR3 is TGTGCCAGCAGTGGACTGGGGGCGACTAATGAAAAACTGTTTTTT.